This T cell receptor (beta chain) is from a study of blood T cell repertoires in COVID-19. The overall study: Italy, Spain and the United States were the sources of the convalescent and acute COVID-19 samples.

Profiled with immunoSEQ multiplex PCR; TCRdb holds only in-frame clones, not every one. The profile shows roughly 170,000 clones, about 74% of them singletons. Germline CDR1 and CDR2: SGHRS and YFSETQ. V dropped 1 base and J dropped 2; count of bases not matched to a gene: 4. The CDR3 consists of 15 residues. This sequence originates from a woman older than 75 with acute or convalescent COVID-19. The chain joins TRBV5-1 to TRBJ2-3, with 7 bases that match TRBD1. Sequenced: peripheral blood. CDR3 nucleotides: TGCGCCAGCAGCTTGACCGGGACAGACACAGATACGCAGTATTTT. Protein: CASSLTGTDTDTQYF.